These 19 T cell receptor beta chains came from one sample sequenced in a study of regulatory T cells in long-lasting Graves disease (dated by TCRdb to the early 2020s). Libraries came from multiplex PCR. TCRdb records Illumina HiSeq 4000 as the sequencer. To build TCR beta libraries, CDR3 regions were amplified by Arm-PCR using iRepertoire HTBI primers. Using fastp at Q25 and MiXCR, TCRdb reprocessed the public reads and kept productive beta chains. Each record represents a unique CDR3 protein, reported with the most common genes and DNA among its rows. A total of about 620,000 distinct CDR3 sequences appear in this sample, 16% of them only once. About 20% of the sample is held by the ten biggest clonotypes. Per the publication, the time point label means: newly diagnosed GD, antithyroid drugs for less than 3 months. For both TCR sequencing and RNA sequencing, RNA was extracted from PBMCs in TRIzol.

The same sample was also studied in work on T cells in Graves' hyperthyroidism and ophthalmopathy.

Sequencing used peripheral blood mononuclear cells (PBMCs), obtained at new diagnosis, from a patient treated with antithyroid drugs. Every receptor here comes from a woman aged 25 to 39 with Graves disease. Donor details come from another sample of the same person, matched by shared clones.

This clonotype was seen a few times. The rearrangement uses TRBV10-1 and TRBJ2-2; tentatively, D is TRBD1 (5 bases). This CDR3 is 13 amino acids long. Trimming shortened V by 8 bases and J by 4 bases, and 11 bases separated the two germline ends. The germline CDR1 and CDR2 sequences are WNHNN and SYGVQD (reference sequence). Here the CDR3 DNA reads TGCGCCAGCTCGGCAGGGCTCACCGGGGAGCTGTTTTTT. As protein: CASSAGLTGELFF.

This clonotype showed up just a few times. This chain uses TRBV27 with TRBJ1-4, with D possibly matching TRBD1 (6 bases). Trimming stripped 0 bases from V and 4 bases from J, with 18 bases between. CDR1 is MNHEY and CDR2 is SMNVEV in the germline V gene (reference sequence). This CDR3 has 18 amino acids. CDR3 region: CASSLSPPGGAGNEKLFF. The CDR3 DNA reads TGTGCCAGCAGTTTATCACCGCCCGGGGGGGCAGGTAATGAAAAACTGTTTTTT.

Many counts were recorded for this clonotype. The rearrangement links TRBV18 to TRBJ2-5; D gene unclear. V was pared by 0 bases and J by 2 bases, with 4 bases between. CDR1 is KGHSH, CDR2 LQKENI, per germline. The CDR3 has 13 residues. This CDR3 reads CASSPPSQETQYF. CDR3 nucleotides: TGTGCCAGCTCACCACCGTCGCAAGAGACCCAGTACTTC.

About this clonotype: This may be a read error: a much more frequent sequence differs by one nucleotide. The gene calls are TRBV5-1 and TRBJ2-7; no definite D call. Between the trimmed V and J ends, which lost 1 base and 2 bases, there was a span of 10 bases. The CDR3 has 14 residues. Germline CDR1 and CDR2: SGHRS and YFSETQ. The CDR3 bases are TGCGCCAGCAGCTTGCGGGCCGGGCCCTACGAGCAGTACTTC. Protein product: CASSLRAGPYEQYF.

This clonotype was seen repeatedly, ten times or more. V is TRBV3-1 and J is TRBJ2-7; 7 bases line up with TRBD1. V was pared by 5 bases and J by 2 bases, with 6 bases of the junction left unmatched. The CDR3 length is 14 residues. Per the germline V gene, CDR1 is LGHDT and CDR2 is YNNKEL (reference sequence). The CDR3 sequence is CASSIQGQTYEQYF. The CDR3, as DNA: TGTGCCAGCAGCATACAGGGACAGACCTACGAGCAGTACTTC.

In this sample, this clonotype turned up many times. The chain employs TRBV6-1 and TRBJ2-7; D gene ambiguous. Germline CDR1 MNHNS, CDR2 SASEGT. CDR3 length: 13 amino acids. Trimming pared 2 bases from V and 1 base from J, leaving 6 bases between. DNA of the CDR3: TGTGCCAGCAGTGAAAGGCCATCCTACGAGCAGTACTTC. As protein: CASSERPSYEQYF.

This clonotype was counted many times. The rearrangement uses TRBV6-1 and TRBJ2-3; 13 nucleotides align to TRBD2. Per the germline V gene, CDR1 is MNHNS and CDR2 is SASEGT. The CDR3 sequence is 16 residues long. Trimming took 8 bases from V and 6 from J; bases not matched to a gene: 11. The CDR3 here is CASAKVLAGGPDTQYF. Written as DNA, the CDR3 is TGTGCCAGCGCGAAGGTACTAGCGGGAGGGCCGGATACGCAGTATTTT.

This rearrangement joins TRBV28 to TRBJ1-1; TRBD1 is a possible D gene (5 bases). The CDR3 is 12 residues long. Germline assignment: CDR1 MDHEN and CDR2 SYDVKM. The V and J ends lost 8 bases and 6 bases respectively, with 13 bases between them. The CDR3 is CASGPGSAEAFF. CDR3 DNA sequence: TGTGCCAGCGGCCCAGGGAGTGCTGAAGCTTTCTTT.

J is TRBJ2-2 and V is TRBV4-1, with 9 bases matching TRBD1. The junction had 5 bases not matched to a gene; V was cut back by 2 bases and J by 4 bases. This CDR3 comprises 16 residues. In germline, CDR1 is MGHRA, CDR2 YSYEKL. CDR3 region: CASSQFPGQGTGELFF. Here the CDR3 DNA reads TGCGCCAGCAGCCAATTCCCGGGACAGGGCACCGGGGAGCTGTTTTTT.

Comments on this clonotype: A much more abundant neighbour one base away suggests this may be a read error. The chain couples TRBV12-3 or TRBV12-4 to TRBJ2-1; TRBD2 matches 9 bases. The J call may be wrong; the DNA end is better matched by TRBJ2-5. CDR3 size: 17 residues. The CDR3 DNA follows: TGTGCCAGCACCAGGACTAGCGAGAGCGCCTATCAAGAGACCCAGTACTTC. This sequence encodes CASTRTSESAYQETQYF.

This clonotype occurred many times. CDR3 amino acids: CASRDRETGELFF. CDR3 nucleotides: TGTGCCAGCAGGGACAGGGAAACCGGGGAGCTGTTTTTT. This sequence joins TRBV2 and TRBJ2-2, with 8 bases lining up with TRBD1. The germline V gene encodes CDR1 SNHLY and CDR2 FYNNEI. The V gene end was trimmed by 6 bases and the J gene end by 5 bases; junction bases not matched to a gene: 2. This CDR3 comprises 13 residues.

The chain employs TRBV27 and TRBJ2-1, with 11 bases that match TRBD2. The CDR3 has 15 residues. From germline, CDR1 is MNHEY and CDR2 SMNVEV (reference sequence). J gave up 10 bases and V 6 bases, and 11 bases lay outside the gene matches. In nucleotides, the CDR3 is TGTGCCAGCAGCTCGGCCGGGACTAGCGGAGGGGAGCAGTTCTTC. It is translated as CASSSAGTSGGEQFF.

This clonotype was detected many times. The V and J genes are TRBV6-5 and TRBJ2-2; 8 bases match TRBD1. V shed 0 bases, J shed 6 bases, and the junction held 3 bases outside the gene matches. Per germline, CDR1 MNHEY and CDR2 SVGAGI. There are 15 residues in the CDR3. The DNA of the CDR3 is TGTGCCAGCAGTTACTCAAACAGGGGGGCCGGGGAGCTGTTTTTT. Amino acids: CASSYSNRGAGELFF.

The CDR3 region is CSARDNSLTPEKLFF. The CDR3 nucleotides read TGCAGTGCTAGAGATAACAGCCTAACCCCTGAAAAACTGTTTTTT. This chain connects TRBV20-1 to TRBJ1-4; D unresolved. V lost 0 bases and J lost 7, with 15 bases in between. The CDR3 spans 15 residues. In germline, CDR1 is DFQATT, CDR2 SNEGSKA (reference sequence).

Points on this clonotype: This clone may be a read error of a much larger clone one base away. The chain combines TRBV30 with TRBJ2-7; possibly TRBD2 for D (5 bases). CDR1 GTSNPN and CDR2 SVGIG come from the germline V gene (reference sequence). This CDR3 contains 13 residues. The CDR3 DNA reads as TGTGCCTGGAGTATGTTACCCCCCTGGGAGCAGTGCTTC. This codes for CAWSMLPPWEQCF.

The genes are TRBV6-5 and TRBJ1-2; the D is unclear. In germline, CDR1 is MNHEY, CDR2 SVGAGI. Between the trimmed V and J ends, which lost 0 bases and 2 bases, there was a span of 4 bases. The CDR3 consists of 13 residues. The CDR3 region is CASSYSNNYGYTF. DNA of the CDR3: TGTGCCAGCAGTTACTCGAACAACTATGGCTACACCTTC.

This clonotype was found a few times. This rearrangement joins TRBV20-1 to TRBJ1-5, with D tentatively TRBD1 (5 bases). This CDR3 region has 19 residues. CDR1 is DFQATT, CDR2 SNEGSKA, per germline (reference sequence). Trimming stripped 0 bases from V and 0 bases from J, with 21 bases between. The CDR3 nucleotides read TGCAGTGCTAGAGACCAGCTGGAGAGGGGATCGTTTAGCAATCAGCCCCAGCATTTT. Translated: CSARDQLERGSFSNQPQHF.

The sample holds many counts of this clonotype. The V gene is TRBV28, the J gene TRBJ2-1; 10 bases fit TRBD2. Germline loops: CDR1 MDHEN, CDR2 SYDVKM. With V trimmed by 3 bases and J by 2 bases, 1 base remained unmatched. The CDR3 loop spans 15 amino acids. This chain's CDR3 is CASSFLAGAYNEQFF. The CDR3, as DNA: TGTGCCAGCAGTTTTCTAGCGGGAGCCTACAATGAGCAGTTCTTC.

As to this clonotype: A read error may account for a junction end that differs from germline. The CDR3 bases are TGTGCCAGCAGTTTAGGCGCATTTAGGGATCAGCCCCATCATTTT. This codes for CASSLGAFRDQPHHF. This sequence joins TRBV28 and TRBJ1-5, with unresolved D. The germline V gene has CDR1 MDHEN and CDR2 SYDVKM. CDR3 length: 15 amino acids.